Below are 19 T cell receptor beta chains sequenced from a single sample in a study of blood T cell repertoires in COVID-19. Here immunoSEQ multiplex PCR was the method, and the copy in TCRdb shows in-frame clones only, minus some. The sample comprises 30,000 to 40,000 clones, 75% to 90% of which are singletons, and about 40% rests with the top ten. The specimen sequenced was peripheral blood. The receptor set was obtained from a man between 60 and 70 years old with active or convalescent COVID-19.

The V gene is TRBV5-1, the J gene TRBJ1-6; 7 positions match TRBD1. Looked up from germline, CDR1 is SGHRS and CDR2 is YFSETQ. This CDR3 has 14 residues. Trimming cost V 4 bases and J 7 bases; bases outside gene matches: 5. CDR3 residues: CASSRQGGNSPLHF. DNA for the CDR3: TGCGCCAGCAGCCGACAGGGAGGCAATTCACCCCTCCACTTT.

The chain couples TRBV6-5 to TRBJ1-2; 8 bases are shared with TRBD1. Trimming removed 0 bases from V and 4 bases from J; junction bases left unmatched: 7. Germline CDR1 reads MNHEY; CDR2 reads SVGAGI. There are 16 residues in the CDR3. The CDR3 reads CASSYSTGERTYGYTF. CDR3 DNA: TGTGCCAGCAGTTACTCGACAGGGGAGAGGACCTATGGCTACACCTTC.

The rearrangement joins TRBV29-1 to TRBJ1-3; TRBD1 matches 8 bases. Germline V gene data show CDR1 as SQVTM and CDR2 as ANQGSEA. The CDR3 loop spans 13 amino acids. Trimming removed 7 bases from V and 0 bases from J; junction bases left unmatched: 2. CDR3 in amino acids: CSGGTGSGNTIYF. CDR3 nucleotides: TGCAGCGGAGGGACAGGCTCTGGAAACACCATATATTTT.

The V call is TRBV6-5, the J call TRBJ1-3; D gene ambiguous. V was shortened by 8 bases and J by 0 bases, with 5 bases between the two germline ends. The germline CDR1 and CDR2 sequences are MNHEY and SVGAGI. CDR3 size: 12 residues. The CDR3 bases are TGTGCCAGCGGCGGCTCTGGAAACACCATATATTTT. It specifies CASGGSGNTIYF.

The V and J genes are TRBV14 and TRBJ2-4, with D tentatively TRBD1 (5 bases). V lost 3 bases to trimming and J lost 9 bases, with 12 bases between them. The CDR3 consists of 13 residues. The germline V gene encodes CDR1 SGHDN and CDR2 FVKESK. CDR3 DNA: TGTGCCAGCAGCCAGGGGCCCTCGGGCATTCAGTACTTC. Protein: CASSQGPSGIQYF.

CDR3 bases: TGCGCCAGCAGCCAAACTAGCGATGGGGGGGATACGCAGTATTTT. This codes for CASSQTSDGGDTQYF. This chain joins TRBV5-1 and TRBJ2-3; 7 bases fit TRBD2. The V and J ends lost 4 bases and 6 bases, in that order; junction bases with no gene match: 11. In germline, CDR1 is SGHRS, CDR2 YFSETQ. CDR3 length: 15 amino acids.

The chain carries TRBV6-1 and TRBJ2-1; perhaps TRBD2 as D (6 bases). V was clipped by 3 bases and J by 8 bases, with 11 bases between them. Germline lookup yields CDR1 MNHNS and CDR2 SASEGT. The CDR3 loop spans 13 amino acids. The CDR3 bases are TGTGCCAGCAGTGAGAGCAGGGACTATGAGCAGTTCTTC. Its translation: CASSESRDYEQFF.

The rearrangement uses TRBV14 and TRBJ2-3, with D perhaps matching TRBD2 (6 bases). CDR1 is SGHDN, CDR2 FVKESK, per germline. The CDR3 totals 17 residues. V was shortened by 0 bases and J by 3 bases, with 16 bases between the two germline ends. The CDR3 nucleotides read TGTGCCAGCAGCCAAGATTTGGGGGGTCCGACAACAGATACGCAGTATTTT. It codes for CASSQDLGGPTTDTQYF.

V gene TRBV5-4 combines with J gene TRBJ1-1; D gene ambiguous. The CDR3 length is 13 residues. Between the trimmed V and J ends, which lost 4 bases and 4 bases, there was a span of 11 bases. The germline gives CDR1 SGHNT, CDR2 YYREEE (reference sequence). CDR3 in amino acids: CASSPFIGTEAFF. Written as DNA, the CDR3 is TGTGCCAGCAGCCCCTTCATCGGCACTGAAGCTTTCTTT.

V and J are TRBV28 and TRBJ1-2; 8 bases are shared with TRBD1. The junction had 3 bases not matched to a gene; V was cut back by 5 bases and J by 4 bases. The CDR3 covers 13 residues. The V gene's germline CDR1 is MDHEN and CDR2 SYDVKM. CDR3 sequence reads: CASSMDRAYGYTF. The CDR3, as DNA: TGTGCCAGCAGTATGGACAGGGCCTATGGCTACACCTTC.

This clone has just a few counts. This chain links TRBV28 with TRBJ1-6; TRBD1 agrees at 8 bases. J was trimmed by 12 bases and V by 6 bases; bases with no gene match: 7. CDR1 and CDR2 from the germline V gene are MDHEN and SYDVKM. The CDR3 extends over 13 amino acids. The CDR3 loop is CASSHPQGGPLHF. Written as DNA, the CDR3 is TGTGCCAGCAGCCATCCACAGGGGGGACCCCTCCACTTT.

The chain couples TRBV5-1 to TRBJ2-2; 7 positions match TRBD1. Looked up from germline, CDR1 is SGHRS and CDR2 is YFSETQ. V dropped 4 bases and J dropped 6; count of bases not matched to a gene: 6. The CDR3 totals 14 residues. CDR3 DNA sequence: TGCGCCAGCAGCAAACGACAGGGTGCCGGGGAGCTGTTTTTT. Amino acids: CASSKRQGAGELFF. The full variable domain, its missing parts supplied by reference TRBV5-1 and TRBJ2-2, is KAGVTQTPRYLIKTRGQQVTLSCSPISGHRSVSWYQQTPGQGLQFLFEYFSETQRNKGNFPGRFSGRQFSNSRSEMNVSTLELGDSALYLCASSKRQGAGELFFGEGSRLTVL.

This clone came up a few times. The chain combines TRBV28 with TRBJ1-6; 9 bases fit TRBD1. J was trimmed by 8 bases and V by 6 bases; bases with no gene match: 8. The CDR3 has 15 residues. Germline values: CDR1 MDHEN, CDR2 SYDVKM. The DNA of the CDR3 is TGTGCCAGCAGCGATAGGACAGGGGATTATTCACCCCTCCACTTT. Encoded protein: CASSDRTGDYSPLHF.

This clone was detected only once. The CDR3 region is CSVASGTGGYQETQYF. The CDR3 DNA reads as TGCAGCGTTGCCTCCGGGACAGGGGGCTACCAAGAGACCCAGTACTTC. V and J are TRBV29-1 and TRBJ2-5; 12 nucleotides match TRBD1. V trimming: 4 bases; J trimming: 0 bases; junction bases outside the gene matches: 6. CDR1 SQVTM and CDR2 ANQGSEA come from the germline V gene. This CDR3 has 16 amino acids.

This rearrangement joins TRBV19 to TRBJ1-6; D unresolved. Trimming left V 4 bases short and J 2 bases short, with 3 bases between. Germline-derived CDR1 and CDR2 are LNHDA and SQIVND (reference sequence). There are 13 residues in the CDR3. The CDR3 region has the DNA TGTGCCAGTAGTACCACCTATAATTCACCCCTCCACTTT. It is translated as CASSTTYNSPLHF.

V gene TRBV10-3 combines with J gene TRBJ2-3, with 7 bases identical to TRBD1. Germline V gives CDR1 ENHRY, CDR2 SYGVKD. The junction had 6 bases not matched to a gene; V was cut back by 2 bases and J by 7 bases. CDR3 length: 14 residues. The CDR3 protein is CAISETKQGNTQYF. In DNA form, the CDR3 reads TGTGCCATCAGTGAGACCAAACAGGGGAATACGCAGTATTTT.

This clone was found a few times. The chain couples TRBV10-1 to TRBJ1-2; no definite D call. CDR1 and CDR2 (germline): WNHNN, SYGVQD (reference sequence). V was cut by 5 bases and J by 0 bases, with 7 bases left in between. The CDR3 is 13 residues long. CDR3 nucleotide sequence: TGCGCCAGCAGTCCCGCTACTAACTATGGCTACACCTTC. Its protein is CASSPATNYGYTF.

V gene TRBV2 combines with J gene TRBJ2-1; 11 positions match TRBD2. The V gene end was trimmed by 7 bases and the J gene end by 10 bases; junction bases not matched to a gene: 6. Per germline, CDR1 SNHLY and CDR2 FYNNEI. The CDR3 runs to 13 residues. The CDR3 region is CASNPGLAEEQFF. CDR3 bases: TGTGCCAGCAATCCGGGACTAGCGGAAGAGCAGTTCTTC.

V gene TRBV28 combines with J gene TRBJ1-3, with no clear D. The CDR3 loop spans 16 amino acids. Germline lookup yields CDR1 MDHEN and CDR2 SYDVKM. V lost 6 bases to trimming and J lost 0 bases, with 15 bases between them. Here the CDR3 reads CASSPSGRSSGNTIYF. The CDR3 coding sequence is TGTGCCAGCAGCCCCTCTGGCAGGTCCTCTGGAAACACCATATATTTT.